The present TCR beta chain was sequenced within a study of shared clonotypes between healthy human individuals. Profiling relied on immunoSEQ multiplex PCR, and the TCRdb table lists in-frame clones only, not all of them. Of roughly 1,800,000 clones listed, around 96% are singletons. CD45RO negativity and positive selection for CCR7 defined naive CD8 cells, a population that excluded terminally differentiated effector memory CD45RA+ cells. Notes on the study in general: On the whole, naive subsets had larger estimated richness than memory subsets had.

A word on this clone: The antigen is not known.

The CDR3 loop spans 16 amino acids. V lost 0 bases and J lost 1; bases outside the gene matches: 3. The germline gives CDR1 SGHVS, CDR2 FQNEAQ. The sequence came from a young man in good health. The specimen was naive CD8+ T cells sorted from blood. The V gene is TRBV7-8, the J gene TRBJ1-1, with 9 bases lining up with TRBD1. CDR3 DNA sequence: TGTGCCAGCAGCTTAGCGGGACAGGGTTCGAACACTGAAGCTTTCTTT. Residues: CASSLAGQGSNTEAFF.